This entry is about one T cell receptor beta chain. V lost 2 bases and J lost 3; bases outside the gene matches: 3. CDR1 is LGHDT and CDR2 is YNNKEL in the germline V gene (reference sequence). The CDR3 sequence is 15 residues long. This entry comes from a study of blood T cell repertoires in COVID-19. About the study: Italy, Spain and the United States were the sources of the convalescent and acute COVID-19 samples.

Produced via immunoSEQ multiplex PCR; TCRdb's table is partial and in-frame only. The data contain more than 65,000 clones, about 86% of them singletons. This TCR was sampled from a man aged 50 to 60 with active COVID-19. What was sequenced was peripheral blood. The chain joins TRBV3-1 (or the pseudogene TRBV3-2) to TRBJ2-2; 7 bases fit TRBD1. DNA for the CDR3: TGTGCCAGCAGCCAATCCCAGGGGGACACCGGGGAGCTGTTTTTT. Translation: CASSQSQGDTGELFF.